This paragraph covers one T cell receptor (beta chain) sequence. Its cognate antigen is unknown. Those who donated were healthy bone marrow donors. This sample is part of a study of cytomegalovirus exposure and HLA in healthy donors. Overall study: Most genotyped donors, around 78% of some 400, had Caucasian-associated genetic ancestry. Study observations and caveats: HLA-A and HLA-B allele assignments for most subjects were reportedly predicted accurately using TCR beta sequences.

With 60 Vbeta and 13 Jbeta primers, the PCR was carried out. TCRdb keeps only in-frame clones here, not all; method: immunoSEQ multiplex PCR. The repertoire holds 150,000 to 160,000 clones, about 85% seen once, with approximately 8% in the top ten. Germline V lookup: CDR1 MNHNY, CDR2 SVGAGI (reference sequence). The CDR3 extends over 13 amino acids. V was pared by 4 bases and J by 5 bases, with 12 bases between. Material for sequencing was PBMCs. This clonotype was sampled from a man aged 25-40 years in good health and CMV-seropositive. The V call is TRBV6-6, the J call TRBJ2-7, with D possibly matching TRBD2 (6 bases). In DNA, the CDR3 is TGTGCCAGCAGTTGGGGGGTAGGGGACGAGCAGTACTTC. Translation gives CASSWGVGDEQYF.